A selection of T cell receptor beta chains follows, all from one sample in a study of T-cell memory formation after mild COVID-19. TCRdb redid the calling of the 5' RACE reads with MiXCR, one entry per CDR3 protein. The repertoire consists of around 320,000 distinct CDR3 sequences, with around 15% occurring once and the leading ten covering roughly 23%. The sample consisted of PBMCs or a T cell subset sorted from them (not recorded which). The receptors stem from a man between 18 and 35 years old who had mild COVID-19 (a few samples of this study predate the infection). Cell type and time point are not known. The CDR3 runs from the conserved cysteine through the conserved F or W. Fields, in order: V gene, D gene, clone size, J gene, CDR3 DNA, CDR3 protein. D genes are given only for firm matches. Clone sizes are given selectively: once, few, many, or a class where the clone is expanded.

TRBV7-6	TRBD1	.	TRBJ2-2	TGTGCCAGCAGCTGGAGTCGGATCCTACAGGGGCCCGTGATAGGCGGGGAGCTGTTTTTT	CASSWSRILQGPVIGGELFF
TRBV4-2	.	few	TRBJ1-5	TGTGCCAGCAGCCATCCTGACAGGCCCCGGGGTCAGCCCCAGCATTTT	CASSHPDRPRGQPQHF
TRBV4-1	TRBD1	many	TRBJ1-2	TGCGCCAGCAGCCATAGGGACAGCGCTGATGGCTACACCTTC	CASSHRDSADGYTF
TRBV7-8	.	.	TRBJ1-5	TGTGCCAGCAGCTTAAGGCGCGTGGGAGTCCAGCCCCAGCATTTT	CASSLRRVGVQPQHF
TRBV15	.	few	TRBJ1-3	TGTGCCACCAGCAGAGATGGTTTGGCGGGCTCTGGAAACACCATATATTTT	CATSRDGLAGSGNTIYF
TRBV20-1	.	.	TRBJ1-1	TGCAGTGCTAGAGATGGGGGGGTCGGCACTGAAGCTTTCTTT	CSARDGGVGTEAFF
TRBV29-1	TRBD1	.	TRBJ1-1	TGCAGCGTTTCCCGGGACAGGGGCGCTGAAGCTTTCTTT	CSVSRDRGAEAFF
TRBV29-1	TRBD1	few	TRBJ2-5	TGCAGCGTCGAGGACAGGGGAAGCGAGACCCAGTACTTC	CSVEDRGSETQYF
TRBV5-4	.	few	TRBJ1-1	TGTGCCAGCAGCTCTTTCGGCATCGCGAACACTGAAGCTTTCTTT	CASSSFGIANTEAFF
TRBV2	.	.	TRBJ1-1	TGTGCCAGCAGTGTCCTAGGCACTGAAGCTTTCTTT	CASSVLGTEAFF
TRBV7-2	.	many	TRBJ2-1	TGTGCCAGCAGCTTATCATTTTCCCTGACTAGCTACAATGAGCAGTTCTTC	CASSLSFSLTSYNEQFF
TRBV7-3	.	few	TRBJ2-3	TGTGCCAGCAGCTTAAACGGGGGGCTGGATACGCAGTATTTT	CASSLNGGLDTQYF
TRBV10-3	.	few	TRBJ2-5	TGTGCCATCAGTGGAGGAAGCGAGAAAGAGACCCAGTACTTC	CAISGGSEKETQYF
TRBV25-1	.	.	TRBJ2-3	TGTGCCAGCAGTGAATATATGGGAGGGGGAGATACGCAGTATTTT	CASSEYMGGGDTQYF
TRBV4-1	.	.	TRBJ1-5	TGCGCCAGCAGCCAAGATGGGGGGCGCATGTATCAGCCCCAGCATTTT	CASSQDGGRMYQPQHF
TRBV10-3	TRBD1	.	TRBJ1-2	TGTGCCACCGAGCAGGGACAGGGCCTTTCCTATGGCTACACCTTC	CATEQGQGLSYGYTF
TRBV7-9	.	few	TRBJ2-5	TGTGCCAGCAGCCAAGCCCGGGACCACACGGAACGGACCCAGTACTTC	CASSQARDHTERTQYF
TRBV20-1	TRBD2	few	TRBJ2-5	TGCAGTGCTAGGAGGCCGGGACTAGTAGAGACCCAGTACTTC	CSARRPGLVETQYF
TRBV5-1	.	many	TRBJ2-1	TGCGCCAGCAGCTTGACAGGGAGGGATGAGCAGTTCTTC	CASSLTGRDEQFF
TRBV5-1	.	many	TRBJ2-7	TGCGCCAGCAGCCCTCAGGACACTGCTGAGCAGTACTTC	CASSPQDTAEQYF
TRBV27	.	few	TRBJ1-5	TGTGCCAGCAGTTCAGATCCTTATAGCAATCAGCCCCAGCATTTT	CASSSDPYSNQPQHF
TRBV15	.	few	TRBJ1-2	TGTGCCACCAGCAGAGATACACAGGGAGCCCCCTATGGCTACACCTTC	CATSRDTQGAPYGYTF
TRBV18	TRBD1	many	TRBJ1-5	TGTGCCAGCTCAGGGACAGGGGGAGGCAATCAGCCCCAGCATTTT	CASSGTGGGNQPQHF
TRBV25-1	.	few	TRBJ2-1	TGTGCCAGCAGTGAAGGCTACTTGTACAATGAGCAGTTCTTC	CASSEGYLYNEQFF
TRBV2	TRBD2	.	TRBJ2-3	TGTGCCAGCAGGCTACTAGCGGGGGGGCTCGATACGCAGTATTTT	CASRLLAGGLDTQYF
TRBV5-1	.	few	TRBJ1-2	TGCGCCAGCAGCTTGCCAGGGACTAACTATGGCTACACCTTC	CASSLPGTNYGYTF
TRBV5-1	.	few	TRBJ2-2	TGCGCCAGCAGCTTGAATGTGGTAGCGGCCGGCGGGGAGCTGTTTTTT	CASSLNVVAAGGELFF
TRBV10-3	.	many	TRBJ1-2	TGTGCCATCAGAGGGGCCCTGAACTATGGCTACACCTTC	CAIRGALNYGYTF
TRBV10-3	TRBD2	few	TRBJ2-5	TGTGCCATCAGAGCGGGGGTACAAGAGACCCAGTACTTC	CAIRAGVQETQYF